These 27 T cell receptor beta chains were all obtained from the same sample, sequenced in a study of identical twins (dated by TCRdb to the mid-2010s). The receptor library was made with 5' RACE. TCRdb records Illumina HiSeq 2000 as the sequencer. TCRdb ran its own pipeline on the public reads, namely fastp trimming at Q25 and MiXCR clone calling, and kept in-frame beta chains. Every CDR3 protein is listed once, alongside the most common genes and DNA of its rows. The sample records approximately 620,000 distinct CDR3 sequences, around 8.6% of which are singletons. Clones ranked in the top ten supply approximately 0.96% of the sample. The data were also submitted as part of a second study, on yellow fever vaccine responses in identical twins.

The specimen was PBMCs. These TCRs come from a young woman in good health.

There are many counts of this clonotype. V and J are TRBV3-1 and TRBJ2-5, with 12 bases matching TRBD2. The CDR3 spans 16 residues. J was trimmed by 2 bases and V by 2 bases; bases with no gene match: 3. Germline CDR1 is LGHDT and CDR2 is YNNKEL (reference sequence). The CDR3 DNA follows: TGTGCCAGCAGCCAATCCCTAGCGGGAGGGCAAGAGACCCAGTACTTC. Protein product: CASSQSLAGGQETQYF.

This clonotype was detected only a few times. The J gene is TRBJ2-7, the V gene TRBV29-1; D possibly corresponds to TRBD2 (5 bases). With 3 bases removed from V and 1 base from J, the gap between germline ends came to 10 bases. The CDR3 length is 13 residues. Germline lookup yields CDR1 SQVTM and CDR2 ANQGSEA. CDR3 amino acids: CSVEGSESYEQYF. CDR3 in DNA: TGCAGCGTTGAGGGGAGTGAGTCCTACGAGCAGTACTTC.

The chain joins TRBV6-2 or TRBV6-3 to TRBJ1-1, with no clear D. There are 13 residues in the CDR3. The ends were cut back, 3 bases at V and 1 base at J, with 6 bases in the middle. CDR1 and CDR2 (germline): MNHEY, SVGEGT. The CDR3 sequence is CASSYTRNTEAFF. The CDR3 region has the DNA TGTGCCAGCAGTTATACCAGGAACACTGAAGCTTTCTTT.

This clonotype has more than one count but fewer than ten. The rearrangement uses TRBV3-1 and TRBJ2-1; TRBD1 matches at 9 bases. Germline CDR1 is LGHDT and CDR2 is YNNKEL (reference sequence). The length of the CDR3 is 14 residues. The J segment lost 10 bases and the V segment lost 4 bases, leaving 8 bases of the junction unmatched. The CDR3 DNA is TGTGCCAGCAGCCCAACCGGGACAGGGAAGGAGCAGTTCTTC. Translated: CASSPTGTGKEQFF.

This clonotype was seen more than once but under ten times. The rearrangement joins TRBV9 to TRBJ2-5, with D tentatively TRBD2 (5 bases). V dropped 1 base and J dropped 4 bases, with 8 bases sitting between them. Germline V gene sequence: CDR1 SGDLS, CDR2 YYNGEE. This CDR3 comprises 13 residues. CDR3 in amino acids: CASSVLASETQYF. CDR3 nucleotide sequence: TGTGCCAGCAGCGTACTAGCTTCAGAGACCCAGTACTTC.

This clonotype has only a few counts. J is TRBJ2-4 and V is TRBV11-1; 8 positions match TRBD1. V shed 5 bases, J shed 0 bases, and the junction held 21 bases outside the gene matches. Per the germline V gene, CDR1 is SGHAT and CDR2 is FQDESV (reference sequence). The CDR3 is 21 amino acids. For the CDR3, the DNA is TGTGCCAGCAGCCCCCGTACCGCAGGGGGCGTAGGAGGAAGAGCCAAAAACATTCAGTACTTC. This codes for CASSPRTAGGVGGRAKNIQYF.

This clonotype was seen only a few times. The V call is TRBV27, the J call TRBJ2-5, with D possibly being TRBD2 (5 bases). CDR1 is MNHEY, CDR2 SMNVEV, per germline (reference sequence). Trimming stripped 6 bases from V and 3 bases from J, with 11 bases between. CDR3 length equals 13 residues. CDR3 DNA: TGTGCCAGCAGCCGGTGGGGAGAAGAGACCCAGTACTTC. Translated, it gives CASSRWGEETQYF.

The chain has TRBV11-2 and TRBJ2-7; perhaps TRBD2 as D (7 bases). Trimming stripped 2 bases from V and 4 bases from J, with 21 bases between. Germline lookup yields CDR1 SGHAT and CDR2 FQNNGV. The CDR3 consists of 17 residues. As DNA, the CDR3 is TGTGCCAGCAGCTTAAGGGGGACTATGGAGGGAGGTTACGAGCAGTACTTC. This translates into CASSLRGTMEGGYEQYF. Together with reference TRBV11-2 and TRBJ2-7, the CDR3 gives the full variable domain: EAGVAQSPRYKIIEKRQSVAFWCNPISGHATLYWYQQILGQGPKLLIQFQNNGVVDDSQLPKDRFSAERLKGVDSTLKIQPAKLEDSAVYLCASSLRGTMEGGYEQYFGPGTRLTVT.

This clonotype has only a few counts. V usage is TRBV12-3 or TRBV12-4 and J usage is TRBJ1-5; perhaps TRBD1 as D (5 bases). The V end was cut by 6 bases, the J end by 12 bases, with 15 bases between. The CDR3 length is 12 residues. The CDR3 region has the DNA TGTGCCAGCAGCGATGACAGTTGGCGCCAGCATTTT. Translation gives CASSDDSWRQHF.

This clonotype has just a few counts. The J gene is TRBJ2-5, the V gene TRBV7-2; maybe TRBD1 (5 bases). The CDR3 has 13 amino acids. Deletions cut 5 bases from V and 5 bases from J, with 12 bases between. CDR1 and CDR2 (germline): SGHTA, FQGNSA. The CDR3 DNA sequence: TGTGCCAGCAGCCCAGGGTCTGCGGAGACCCAGTACTTC. Protein sequence: CASSPGSAETQYF.

This clonotype has only a few counts. CDR3 sequence: CASSTKTGGWYEQYF. CDR3 in DNA: TGTGCCAGCAGTACAAAGACAGGGGGCTGGTACGAGCAGTACTTC. The rearrangement uses TRBV7-2 and TRBJ2-7; 10 positions agree with TRBD1. The CDR3 has 15 residues. After removal of 6 bases from V and 4 bases from J, the junction contained 9 bases not matched to a gene. Looked up from germline, CDR1 is SGHTA and CDR2 is FQGNSA.

The table lists this clonotype with many counts. The chain is built from TRBV11-2 and TRBJ2-7, with TRBD1 matching 9 bases. CDR1 SGHAT and CDR2 FQNNGV come from the germline V gene. V dropped 1 base and J dropped 4; count of bases not matched to a gene: 14. The CDR3 is 18 amino acids. CDR3 nucleotide sequence: TGTGCCAGCAGCTTAGTCTACGGCCGGGACAGGGTGGGATACGAGCAGTACTTC. It specifies CASSLVYGRDRVGYEQYF.

In its sample, this clonotype was seen a few times. This chain connects TRBV11-2 to TRBJ2-3; 13 positions match TRBD2. CDR1 SGHAT and CDR2 FQNNGV come from the germline V gene. V was clipped by 5 bases and J by 5 bases; unmatched bases: 13. There are 18 residues in the CDR3. CDR3 sequence: CASSHLLAGGHGEDTQYF. The CDR3, as DNA: TGTGCCAGCAGCCACCTACTAGCGGGAGGGCACGGAGAAGATACGCAGTATTTT. Full variable domain (remainder filled in from reference TRBV11-2 and TRBJ2-3): EAGVAQSPRYKIIEKRQSVAFWCNPISGHATLYWYQQILGQGPKLLIQFQNNGVVDDSQLPKDRFSAERLKGVDSTLKIQPAKLEDSAVYLCASSHLLAGGHGEDTQYFGPGTRLTVL.

This clonotype has just a few counts. V and J are TRBV29-1 and TRBJ2-5; no clear D. Deletions cut 7 bases from V and 5 bases from J, with 14 bases between. This CDR3 contains 12 residues. The germline CDR1 and CDR2 sequences are SQVTM and ANQGSEA. CDR3 bases: TGCAGCGAGGCGCAAACCTCGGAGACCCAGTACTTC. The encoded protein is CSEAQTSETQYF.

There are a few counts of this clonotype. The chain's CDR3 is CASSKRGDLETQYF. CDR3 bases: TGTGCCAGTAGCAAACGGGGGGACCTGGAGACCCAGTACTTC. The gene calls are TRBV19 and TRBJ2-5, with 7 bases matching TRBD2. Germline assignment: CDR1 LNHDA and CDR2 SQIVND (reference sequence). After removal of 6 bases from V and 5 bases from J, the junction contained 9 bases not matched to a gene. The CDR3 extends over 14 amino acids.

This clonotype has just a few counts. CDR3 in amino acids: CASSQQVAKNIQYF. Here the CDR3 DNA reads TGTGCCAGTAGCCAACAGGTAGCCAAAAACATTCAGTACTTC. V is TRBV19 and J is TRBJ2-4; perhaps TRBD1 as D (5 bases). Germline V gives CDR1 LNHDA, CDR2 SQIVND (reference sequence). The V end lost 6 bases, the J end lost 0 bases, and 9 bases lay between the germline ends. The CDR3 extends over 14 amino acids.

This chain connects TRBV5-1 to TRBJ2-3; 10 nucleotides match TRBD2. Germline V gene data show CDR1 as SGHRS and CDR2 as YFSETQ. J was trimmed by 2 bases and V by 1 base; bases with no gene match: 10. CDR3 size: 18 residues. The CDR3 region is CASSLRPSGGHNTDTQYF. The CDR3 DNA sequence: TGCGCCAGCAGCTTGCGTCCTAGCGGGGGCCACAACACAGATACGCAGTATTTT.

The chain couples TRBV30 to TRBJ2-7; possible D gene TRBD2, 6 bases. The CDR3 has 11 amino acids. CDR1 is GTSNPN, CDR2 SVGIG, per germline (reference sequence). Trimming left V 3 bases short and J 12 bases short, with 15 bases between. The CDR3 sequence: CAWRQAGTVYF. The CDR3, as DNA: TGTGCCTGGAGACAGGCGGGAACGGTGTACTTC.

This clonotype was seen a handful of times. CDR3 in DNA: TGTGCCAGCAGCGCGTGGGGGGACAGGGACAATCAGCCCCAGCATTTT. It encodes CASSAWGDRDNQPQHF. The chain joins TRBV7-2 to TRBJ1-5; 9 bases align to TRBD1. The CDR3 extends over 16 amino acids. After removal of 5 bases from V and 3 bases from J, the junction contained 8 bases not matched to a gene. The germline V gene encodes CDR1 SGHTA and CDR2 FQGNSA. Looking up the rest from reference TRBV7-2 and TRBJ1-5 gives the full variable domain: GAGVSQSPSNKVTEKGKDVELRCDPISGHTALYWYRQSLGQGLEFLIYFQGNSAPDKSGLPSDRFSAERTGGSVSTLTIQRTQQEDSAVYLCASSAWGDRDNQPQHFGDGTRLSIL.

This clonotype showed up many times. This rearrangement joins TRBV5-6 to TRBJ1-5; 7 bases map to TRBD1. The CDR3 spans 13 residues. V lost 1 base, J lost 7 bases, and 2 bases stayed unmatched. Germline CDR1 is SGHDT and CDR2 is YYEEEE. CDR3 nucleotide sequence: TGTGCCAGCAGCTTGACAGGGGCCCAGCCCCAGCATTTT. Encoded protein: CASSLTGAQPQHF.

The chain combines TRBV20-1 with TRBJ2-1; D is ambiguous. Germline V gives CDR1 DFQATT, CDR2 SNEGSKA (reference sequence). The CDR3 is 10 residues long. Trimming cost V 6 bases and J 4 bases, with 4 bases left between them. This CDR3 reads CSALYNEQFF. The CDR3 DNA reads TGCAGTGCCTTATACAATGAGCAGTTCTTC.

This clonotype was found many times. The chain links TRBV5-1 to TRBJ2-2; weak D call: TRBD1 (7 bases). CDR3 length equals 14 residues. CDR1 and CDR2 from the germline V gene are SGHRS and YFSETQ. V lost 3 bases and J lost 7, with 13 bases in between. CDR3 sequence (DNA): TGCGCCAGCAGCTCATACAGGGGAGGCGGGGAGCTGTTTTTT. It encodes CASSSYRGGGELFF.

This clonotype was detected ten times or more. The V call is TRBV12-3 or TRBV12-4, the J call TRBJ1-6, with TRBD1 as a possible D gene (6 bases). The CDR3 is 15 amino acids. The V end lost 6 bases, the J end lost 6 bases, and 15 bases lay between the germline ends. The CDR3 spells CASSEDGGANSPLHF. The CDR3 DNA reads TGTGCCAGCAGCGAAGATGGGGGGGCTAATTCACCCCTCCACTTT.

Only a few counts were recorded for this clonotype. The V and J genes are TRBV29-1 and TRBJ2-6; tentative D call: TRBD2 (6 bases). Germline CDR1 and CDR2: SQVTM and ANQGSEA. The CDR3 length is 11 residues. The CDR3 DNA follows: TGCGGGGGGTTTGGGGCCAACGTCCTGACTTTC. Amino acids: CGGFGANVLTF. Full variable domain (rest looked up from reference TRBV29-1 and TRBJ2-6): SAVISQKPSRDICQRGTSLTIQCQVDSQVTMMFWYRQQPGQSLTLIATANQGSEATYESGFVIDKFPISRPNLTFSTLTVSNMSPEDSSIYLCGGFGANVLTFGAGSRLTVL.

On this clonotype itself: A read error may produce the germline difference seen at one junction end. The genes are TRBV12-3 or TRBV12-4 and TRBJ1-4; 8 positions agree with TRBD1. The CDR3 contains 11 residues. The CDR3 loop is CASSQDRALLF. As DNA, the CDR3 is TGTGCCAGCAGTCAGGACAGGGCCTTACTTTTT.

This clonotype was seen only a few times. The chain has TRBV4-1 and TRBJ2-4, with D perhaps matching TRBD2 (6 bases). CDR3 length equals 15 residues. Germline V gene sequence: CDR1 MGHRA, CDR2 YSYEKL. Deletions cut 0 bases from V and 9 bases from J, with 15 bases between. Written as DNA, the CDR3 is TGCGCCAGCAGCCAAGATCCCCTAGCTAGCGCCATTCAGTACTTC. This codes for CASSQDPLASAIQYF.

This chain uses TRBV7-9 with TRBJ2-5; D gene ambiguous. The V end was cut by 5 bases, the J end by 5 bases, with 12 bases between. The CDR3 length is 13 residues. Per the germline V gene, CDR1 is SEHNR and CDR2 is FQNEAQ (reference sequence). The CDR3 reads CASSAPEYETQYF. For the CDR3, the DNA is TGTGCCAGCAGCGCTCCGGAGTATGAGACCCAGTACTTC. Together with reference TRBV7-9 and TRBJ2-5, the CDR3 gives the full variable domain: DTGVSQNPRHKITKRGQNVTFRCDPISEHNRLYWYRQTLGQGPEFLTYFQNEAQLEKSRLLSDRFSAERPKGSFSTLEIQRTEQGDSAMYLCASSAPEYETQYFGPGTRLLVL.